This entry lists 25 T cell receptor beta chains sequenced from one sample in a study of PD-1 blockade in classical Hodgkin lymphoma. The patients all showed relapse after autologous stem cell transplantation, while their brentuximab vedotin exposure varied. The protocol was immunoSEQ multiplex PCR, while the TCRdb copy is restricted to in-frame clones and leaves out a portion. The sample includes roughly 40,000 clones, around 71% of them seen just once. This specimen was peripheral blood mononuclear cells (PBMCs), taken at baseline. All receptors come from a human donor with classical Hodgkin lymphoma.

V and J are TRBV28 and TRBJ2-7; D not certain. Germline V gene lookup returns CDR1 MDHEN and CDR2 SYDVKM. CDR3 length: 13 amino acids. V was clipped by 3 bases and J by 3 bases, with 9 bases between them. DNA for the CDR3: TGTGCCAGCAGTTTCGAACCATTCTACGAGCAGTACTTC. Amino acid sequence: CASSFEPFYEQYF.

Here the CDR3 reads CASSPRDRNTEAFF. CDR3 sequence (DNA): TGTGCCAGCAGCCCCCGGGACAGAAACACTGAAGCTTTCTTT. The V and J genes are TRBV4-2 and TRBJ1-1; TRBD1 matches 7 bases. V was pared by 4 bases and J by 2 bases, with 4 bases of the junction left unmatched. This CDR3 spans 14 amino acids. Per germline, CDR1 LGHNA and CDR2 YNFKEQ.

This rearrangement joins TRBV6-1 to TRBJ2-1; 7 nucleotides line up with TRBD2. Germline V gene data show CDR1 as MNHNS and CDR2 as SASEGT. Unmatched junction bases numbered 10, after V lost 6 bases and J lost 5 bases. The CDR3 runs to 15 residues. CDR3 in amino acids: CASSGGWARNNEQFF. The DNA for the CDR3 is TGTGCCAGCAGCGGGGGGTGGGCGCGCAACAATGAGCAGTTCTTC.

The V and J genes are TRBV19 and TRBJ1-1; the D gene is possibly TRBD1 (5 bases). From germline, CDR1 is LNHDA and CDR2 SQIVND (reference sequence). V was clipped by 4 bases and J by 5 bases, with 11 bases between them. The CDR3 length is 13 residues. The CDR3 region is CASSKSGHTEAFF. The CDR3, as DNA: TGTGCCAGTAGTAAGTCAGGGCATACTGAAGCTTTCTTT.

The chain couples TRBV19 to TRBJ1-2; D not certain. The length of the CDR3 is 13 residues. Trimming stripped 6 bases from V and 3 bases from J, with 11 bases between. CDR1 and CDR2 from the germline V gene are LNHDA and SQIVND (reference sequence). The CDR3 DNA sequence: TGTGCCAGTAGGACCCCGTCGGACTATGGCTACACCTTC. Protein product: CASRTPSDYGYTF.

J is TRBJ1-1 and V is TRBV6-5; weak D call: TRBD1 (5 bases). Germline CDR1 is MNHEY and CDR2 is SVGAGI. The CDR3 extends over 14 amino acids. Trimming shortened V by 2 bases and J by 1 base, and 8 bases separated the two germline ends. The CDR3 nucleotides read TGTGCCAGCAGTTACGACAGTAAGAACACTGAAGCTTTCTTT. It encodes CASSYDSKNTEAFF.

This clone was detected only a few times. This chain connects TRBV10-3 to TRBJ2-1; perhaps TRBD1 as D (5 bases). The CDR3 has 13 amino acids. Germline CDR1 is ENHRY and CDR2 is SYGVKD. The V end lost 7 bases, the J end lost 12 bases, and 19 bases lay between the germline ends. The CDR3 region has the DNA TGTGCCATCAACCGTTTTCAGGGTGATGGGCAGTTCTTC. This gives the protein CAINRFQGDGQFF.

V gene TRBV7-3 combines with J gene TRBJ1-5; D is undetermined. CDR1 is SGHTA, CDR2 FQGTGA, per germline. The CDR3 has 13 residues. The V end lost 2 bases, the J end lost 7 bases, and 9 bases lay between the germline ends. CDR3 DNA: TGTGCCAGCAGCTTAGACGAAAACCAGCCCCAGCATTTT. Translated: CASSLDENQPQHF.

The chain is built from TRBV29-1 and TRBJ2-7; maybe TRBD1 (5 bases). Looked up from germline, CDR1 is SQVTM and CDR2 is ANQGSEA. The CDR3 covers 12 residues. The V end lost 5 bases, the J end lost 0 bases, and 8 bases lay between the germline ends. Written as DNA, the CDR3 is TGCAGCGTTTGTCAGGGCTCCTACGAGCAGTACTTC. Protein product: CSVCQGSYEQYF.

This sequence joins TRBV29-1 and TRBJ2-7, with a weak D call TRBD1 (6 bases). V was trimmed by 7 bases and J by 3 bases, leaving 10 bases between them. The CDR3 is 11 residues long. Per the germline V gene, CDR1 is SQVTM and CDR2 is ANQGSEA. The CDR3 is CSAIQGYEQYF. DNA for the CDR3: TGCAGCGCCATACAGGGCTACGAGCAGTACTTC.

This clone was recorded once. The chain has TRBV7-9 and TRBJ2-5; D unresolved. The germline V gene encodes CDR1 SEHNR and CDR2 FQNEAQ (reference sequence). The CDR3 is 15 residues long. V was pared by 5 bases and J by 0 bases, with 13 bases between. CDR3 sequence reads: CASSPLRPYQETQYF. The CDR3 coding sequence is TGTGCCAGCAGCCCCCTCAGGCCGTACCAAGAGACCCAGTACTTC.

The chain employs TRBV7-2 and TRBJ1-2, with 7 bases lining up with TRBD1. The ends lost 4 bases at V and 4 bases at J; junction bases unmatched: 9. CDR1 is SGHTA and CDR2 is FQGNSA in the germline V gene. This CDR3 region has 15 residues. The CDR3: CASSSLTGNFYGYTF. The CDR3 DNA follows: TGTGCCAGCAGCTCCCTGACAGGGAACTTCTATGGCTACACCTTC. The whole variable domain, filled in from reference TRBV7-2 and TRBJ1-2, reads GAGVSQSPSNKVTEKGKDVELRCDPISGHTALYWYRQSLGQGLEFLIYFQGNSAPDKSGLPSDRFSAERTGGSVSTLTIQRTQQEDSAVYLCASSSLTGNFYGYTFGSGTRLTVV.

This clone appeared once. The chain couples TRBV6-5 to TRBJ2-7; perhaps TRBD1 as D (6 bases). CDR1 is MNHEY and CDR2 is SVGAGI in the germline V gene. There are 12 residues in the CDR3. Trimming took off 5 bases at V and 7 bases at J, with 12 bases between the two ends. CDR3 DNA sequence: TGTGCCAGCAGTCGTTTGGGGGCAGAGCAGTACTTC. Translation: CASSRLGAEQYF.

This clone was observed a few times. The chain links TRBV19 to TRBJ2-7, with 8 positions matching TRBD1. Germline V gives CDR1 LNHDA, CDR2 SQIVND (reference sequence). The CDR3 loop spans 14 amino acids. The trim removed 4 bases at V and 2 bases at J, leaving 4 bases unmatched. The DNA for the CDR3 is TGTGCCAGTAGTAGGGAGACAGGGGCCTACGAGCAGTACTTC. Encoded protein: CASSRETGAYEQYF.

The chain is built from TRBV9 and TRBJ2-5, with TRBD2 identical over 7 bases. The CDR3 covers 16 residues. In germline, CDR1 is SGDLS, CDR2 YYNGEE. The J segment lost 2 bases and the V segment lost 2 bases, leaving 9 bases of the junction unmatched. CDR3 sequence (DNA): TGTGCCAGCAGCGTTTTGGGTTTCGGGGGGCAAGAGACCCAGTACTTC. Protein product: CASSVLGFGGQETQYF. The full variable domain, with the rest looked up from reference TRBV9 and TRBJ2-5, is DSGVTQTPKHLITATGQRVTLRCSPRSGDLSVYWYQQSLDQGLQFLIQYYNGEERAKGNILERFSAQQFPDLHSELNLSSLELGDSALYFCASSVLGFGGQETQYFGPGTRLLVL.

The chain uses TRBV18 and TRBJ2-1; 7 positions match TRBD2. The length of the CDR3 is 12 residues. Germline V gene sequence: CDR1 KGHSH, CDR2 LQKENI. V dropped 3 bases and J dropped 15; count of bases not matched to a gene: 8. The CDR3 loop is CASSPLGRGMFF. In nucleotides, the CDR3 is TGTGCCAGCTCACCCCTGGGGCGGGGGATGTTCTTC. The full variable domain, completed using reference TRBV18 and TRBJ2-1, is NAGVMQNPRHLVRRRGQEARLRCSPMKGHSHVYWYRQLPEEGLKFMVYLQKENIIDESGMPKERFSAEFPKEGPSILRIQQVVRGDSAAYFCASSPLGRGMFFGPGTRLTVL.

The chain joins TRBV10-3 to TRBJ2-1, with D maybe TRBD2 (5 bases). The CDR3 is made up of 13 amino acids. Germline V CDR1 and CDR2: ENHRY, SYGVKD. Trimming shortened V by 11 bases and J by 8 bases, and 19 bases separated the two germline ends. The CDR3 is CALLPAEGDEQFF. CDR3 nucleotide sequence: TGTGCCTTGTTACCCGCAGAGGGCGATGAGCAGTTCTTC.

The rearrangement links TRBV27 to TRBJ2-4; tentative D call: TRBD1 (6 bases). Germline V gene lookup returns CDR1 MNHEY and CDR2 SMNVEV (reference sequence). The CDR3 is 14 residues long. The V end was cut by 8 bases, the J end by 0 bases, with 11 bases between. The CDR3 loop reads CASQGSLAKNIQYF. CDR3 nucleotide sequence: TGTGCCAGCCAGGGGTCTTTAGCCAAAAACATTCAGTACTTC.

This clone was observed a single time. The CDR3 DNA follows: TGTGCCAGCAGTGCTCGATACAATGAGCAGTTCTTC. Its protein is CASSARYNEQFF. This sequence joins TRBV25-1 and TRBJ2-1; D gene ambiguous. The germline V and J ends were trimmed by 4 bases and 4 bases, with 5 bases remaining between them. Looked up from germline, CDR1 is MGHDK and CDR2 is SYGVNS. There are 12 residues in the CDR3.

The J gene is TRBJ1-1, the V gene TRBV7-9, with TRBD1 as a possible D gene (5 bases). This CDR3 is built from 12 residues. V was pared by 3 bases and J by 5 bases, with 7 bases between. Germline CDR1 is SEHNR and CDR2 is FQNEAQ (reference sequence). CDR3 in amino acids: CASSFEGTEAFF. Written as DNA, the CDR3 is TGTGCCAGCAGCTTTGAGGGGACTGAAGCTTTCTTT.

The J gene is TRBJ1-2, the V gene TRBV28; maybe TRBD1 (5 bases). The CDR3 contains 17 residues. Germline V gene sequence: CDR1 MDHEN, CDR2 SYDVKM. Trimming pared 3 bases from V and 3 bases from J, leaving 20 bases between. The DNA for the CDR3 is TGTGCCAGCAGTTTTGCCATCAACGCTGGGGGAGACTATGGCTACACCTTC. It is translated as CASSFAINAGGDYGYTF.

This rearrangement joins TRBV7-9 to TRBJ2-1; 12 bases are a match to TRBD2. CDR1 SEHNR and CDR2 FQNEAQ come from the germline V gene (reference sequence). The CDR3 totals 17 residues. Germline trimming cut 0 bases from V and 3 bases from J; bases unmatched to any gene: 3. The CDR3 bases are TGTGCCAGCAGCTTAGCTTCGGGACTAGCGGGCTACAATGAGCAGTTCTTC. The encoded protein is CASSLASGLAGYNEQFF.

This chain joins TRBV4-3 and TRBJ1-2, with a possible D match to TRBD1 (5 bases). CDR3 length equals 15 residues. From germline, CDR1 is LGHNA and CDR2 YSLEER. V lost 1 base, J lost 3 bases, and 12 bases lay in between. The CDR3 is CASSQALGEYYGYTF. CDR3 bases: TGCGCCAGCAGCCAAGCTTTGGGGGAGTACTATGGCTACACCTTC.

The V and J genes are TRBV7-3 and TRBJ2-3; D ambiguous. Germline CDR1 reads SGHTA; CDR2 reads FQGTGA. With 7 bases removed from V and 3 bases from J, the gap between germline ends came to 14 bases. The CDR3 contains 14 residues. In DNA, the CDR3 is TGTGCCAGCAAGGCTAGGACCGGGACAGATACGCAGTATTTT. Its translation: CASKARTGTDTQYF. Supplemented by reference TRBV7-3 and TRBJ2-3, the full variable domain reads GAGVSQTPSNKVTEKGKYVELRCDPISGHTALYWYRQSLGQGPEFLIYFQGTGAADDSGLPNDRFFAVRPEGSVSTLKIQRTERGDSAVYLCASKARTGTDTQYFGPGTRLTVL.

J is TRBJ2-7 and V is TRBV7-2, with TRBD2 as a possible D gene (7 bases). The CDR3 is 13 residues long. Germline-derived CDR1 and CDR2 are SGHTA and FQGNSA. The V and J ends lost 5 bases and 6 bases respectively, with 14 bases between them. CDR3 in DNA: TGTGCCAGCAGCCTGGGGGAGGGGGGCGAGCAGTACTTC. Protein sequence: CASSLGEGGEQYF.